This paragraph covers one TCR beta chain sequence. Its specificity is not known. Sampling of blood occurred at baseline, cycle 4 day 1, and cycle 7 day 1. The germline gives CDR1 MDHEN, CDR2 SYDVKM. The V segment lost 2 bases and the J segment 9 bases; nucleotides outside the gene matches: 12. The CDR3 is made up of 17 amino acids. The data originate from a study of OX40 agonist ivuxolimab in advanced cancers. Study conclusions and caveats: CD4+ and CD8+ blood T cells expanded clonally by week 6 at 0.1 to 3.0 mg/kg.

Here immunoSEQ multiplex PCR was the method, and the copy in TCRdb shows in-frame clones only, minus some. The sample lists 70,000 to 85,000 clones; 94% were seen once. This TCR was sampled from an adult with an advanced solid tumor such as melanoma, head and neck, liver or kidney cancer. The chain has TRBV28 and TRBJ1-6; 8 bases align to TRBD1. This sample comprised CD4+ or CD8+ T cells sorted from blood, obtained in a trial of the OX40 agonist ivuxolimab. The CDR3 coding sequence is TGTGCCAGCAGTTTACTGGCTGGACAGGGAGGGTTTTCACCCCTCCACTTT. Protein product: CASSLLAGQGGFSPLHF. Full variable domain (outside the CDR3, taken from reference TRBV28 and TRBJ1-6): DVKVTQSSRYLVKRTGEKVFLECVQDMDHENMFWYRQDPGLGLRLIYFSYDVKMKEKGDIPEGYSVSREKKERFSLILESASTNQTSMYLCASSLLAGQGGFSPLHFGNGTRLTVT.